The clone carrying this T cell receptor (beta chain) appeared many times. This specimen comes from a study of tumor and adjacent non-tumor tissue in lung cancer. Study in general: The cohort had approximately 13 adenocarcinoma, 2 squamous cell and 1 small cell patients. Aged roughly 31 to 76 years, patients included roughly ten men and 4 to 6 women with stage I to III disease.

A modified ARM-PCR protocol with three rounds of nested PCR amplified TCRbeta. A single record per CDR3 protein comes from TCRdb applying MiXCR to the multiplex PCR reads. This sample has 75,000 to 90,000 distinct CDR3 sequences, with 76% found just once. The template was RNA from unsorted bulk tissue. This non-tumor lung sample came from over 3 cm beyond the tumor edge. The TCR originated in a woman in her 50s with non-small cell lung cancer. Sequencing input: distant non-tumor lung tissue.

The CDR3 DNA follows: TGTGCCAGCAGTGAAGCAGCGGGATGGGAGACCCAGTACTTC. This gives the protein CASSEAAGWETQYF. V and J are TRBV6-1 and TRBJ2-5; the match to TRBD2 covers 7 bases. CDR1 and CDR2 (germline): MNHNS, SASEGT. CDR3 length: 14 amino acids. J gave up 5 bases and V 0 bases, and 3 bases lay outside the gene matches.